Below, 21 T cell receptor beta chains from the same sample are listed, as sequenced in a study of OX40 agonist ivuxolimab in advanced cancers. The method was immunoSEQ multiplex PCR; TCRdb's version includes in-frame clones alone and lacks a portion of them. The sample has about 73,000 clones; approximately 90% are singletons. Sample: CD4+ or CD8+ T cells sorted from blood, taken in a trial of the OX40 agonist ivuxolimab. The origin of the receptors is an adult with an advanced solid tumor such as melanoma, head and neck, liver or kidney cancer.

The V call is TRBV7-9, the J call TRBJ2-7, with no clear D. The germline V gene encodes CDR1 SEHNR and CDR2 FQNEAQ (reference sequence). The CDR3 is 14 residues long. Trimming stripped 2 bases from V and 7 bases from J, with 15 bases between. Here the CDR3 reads CASSLQASGVEQYF. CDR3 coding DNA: TGTGCCAGCAGCTTACAAGCTAGTGGAGTTGAGCAGTACTTC.

The CDR3 protein is CASSEWLAGRVVHEQYF. CDR3 DNA sequence: TGCGCCAGCAGTGAGTGGCTAGCGGGACGGGTTGTCCACGAGCAGTACTTC. This rearrangement joins TRBV10-2 to TRBJ2-7; 9 bases align to TRBD2. The CDR3 length is 17 residues. CDR1 and CDR2 (germline): WSHSY, SAAADI. V dropped 1 base and J dropped 5; count of bases not matched to a gene: 12.

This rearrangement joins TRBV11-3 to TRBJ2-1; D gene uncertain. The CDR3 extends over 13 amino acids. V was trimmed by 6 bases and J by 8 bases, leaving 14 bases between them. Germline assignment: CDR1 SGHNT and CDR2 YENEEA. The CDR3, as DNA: TGTGCCAGCAGTCGAAACCCTGGGGATGAGCAGTTCTTC. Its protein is CASSRNPGDEQFF.

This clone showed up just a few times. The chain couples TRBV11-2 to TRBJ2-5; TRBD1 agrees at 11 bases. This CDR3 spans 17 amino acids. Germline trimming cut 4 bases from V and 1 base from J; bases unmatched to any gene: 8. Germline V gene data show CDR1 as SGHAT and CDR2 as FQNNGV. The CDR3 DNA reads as TGTGCCAGCAGCTACCAAGGACAGGGGGCCCCCCAAGAGACCCAGTACTTC. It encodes CASSYQGQGAPQETQYF.

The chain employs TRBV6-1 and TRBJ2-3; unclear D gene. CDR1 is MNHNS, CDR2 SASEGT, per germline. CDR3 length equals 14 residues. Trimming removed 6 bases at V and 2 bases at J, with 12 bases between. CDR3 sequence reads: CASRMSDDTDTQYF. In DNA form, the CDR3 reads TGTGCCAGCAGGATGAGTGACGACACAGATACGCAGTATTTT.

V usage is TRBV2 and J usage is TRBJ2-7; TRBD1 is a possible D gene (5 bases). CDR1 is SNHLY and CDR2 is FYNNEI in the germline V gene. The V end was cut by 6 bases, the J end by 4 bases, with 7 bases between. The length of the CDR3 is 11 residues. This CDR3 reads CASRQGYEQYF. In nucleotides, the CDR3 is TGTGCCAGCAGGCAGGGTTACGAGCAGTACTTC.

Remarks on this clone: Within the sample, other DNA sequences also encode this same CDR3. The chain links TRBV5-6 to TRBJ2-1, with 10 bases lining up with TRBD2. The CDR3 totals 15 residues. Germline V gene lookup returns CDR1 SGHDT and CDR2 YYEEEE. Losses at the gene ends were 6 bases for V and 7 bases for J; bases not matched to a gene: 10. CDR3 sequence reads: CASIERGLASNEQFF. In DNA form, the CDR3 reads TGTGCCAGCATCGAAAGGGGACTAGCGAGTAATGAGCAGTTCTTC.

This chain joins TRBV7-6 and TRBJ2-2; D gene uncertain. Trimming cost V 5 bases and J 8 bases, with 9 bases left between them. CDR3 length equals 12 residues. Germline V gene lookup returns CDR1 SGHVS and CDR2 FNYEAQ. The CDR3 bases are TGTGCCAGCAGCCCCGACGGGGGGGAGCTGTTTTTT. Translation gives CASSPDGGELFF.

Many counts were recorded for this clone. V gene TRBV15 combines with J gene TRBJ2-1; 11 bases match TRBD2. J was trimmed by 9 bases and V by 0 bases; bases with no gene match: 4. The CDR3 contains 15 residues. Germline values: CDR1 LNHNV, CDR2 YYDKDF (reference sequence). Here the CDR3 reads CATSRDGLAGGEQFF. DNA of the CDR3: TGTGCCACCAGCAGAGACGGGCTAGCGGGAGGTGAGCAGTTCTTC. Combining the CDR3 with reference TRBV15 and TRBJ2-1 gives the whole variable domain DAMVIQNPRYQVTQFGKPVTLSCSQTLNHNVMYWYQQKSSQAPKLLFHYYDKDFNNEADTPDNFQSRRPNTSFCFLDIRSPGLGDTAMYLCATSRDGLAGGEQFFGPGTRLTVL.

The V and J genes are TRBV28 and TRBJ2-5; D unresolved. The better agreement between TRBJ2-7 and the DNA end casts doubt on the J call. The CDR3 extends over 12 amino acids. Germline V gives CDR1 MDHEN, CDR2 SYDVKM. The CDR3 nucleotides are TGTGCCAGCAGTTTAAGGCCCTACGAGCAGTACTTC. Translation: CASSLRPYEQYF.

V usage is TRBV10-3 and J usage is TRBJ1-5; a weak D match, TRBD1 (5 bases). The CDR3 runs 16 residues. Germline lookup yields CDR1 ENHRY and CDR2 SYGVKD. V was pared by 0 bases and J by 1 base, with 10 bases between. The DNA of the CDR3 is TGTGCCATCAGTGAGTCGGGAAGGGGCAGCAATCAGCCCCAGCATTTT. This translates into CAISESGRGSNQPQHF.

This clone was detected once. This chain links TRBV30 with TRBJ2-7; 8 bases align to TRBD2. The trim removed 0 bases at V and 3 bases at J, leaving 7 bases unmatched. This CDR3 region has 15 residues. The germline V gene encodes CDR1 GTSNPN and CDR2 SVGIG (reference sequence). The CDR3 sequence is CAWSVGTSGYYEQYF. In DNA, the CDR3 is TGTGCCTGGAGTGTAGGAACTAGCGGTTACTACGAGCAGTACTTC. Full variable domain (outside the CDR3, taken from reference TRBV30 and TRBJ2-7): SQTIHQWPATLVQPVGSPLSLECTVEGTSNPNLYWYRQAAGRGLQLLFYSVGIGQISSEVPQNLSASRPQDRQFILSSKKLLLSDSGFYLCAWSVGTSGYYEQYFGPGTRLTVT.

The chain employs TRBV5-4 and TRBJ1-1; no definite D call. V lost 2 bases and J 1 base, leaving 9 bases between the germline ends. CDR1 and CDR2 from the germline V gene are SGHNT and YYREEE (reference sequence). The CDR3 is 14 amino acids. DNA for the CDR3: TGTGCCAGCAGCTTCCTGCGGGGGAACACTGAAGCTTTCTTT. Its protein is CASSFLRGNTEAFF.

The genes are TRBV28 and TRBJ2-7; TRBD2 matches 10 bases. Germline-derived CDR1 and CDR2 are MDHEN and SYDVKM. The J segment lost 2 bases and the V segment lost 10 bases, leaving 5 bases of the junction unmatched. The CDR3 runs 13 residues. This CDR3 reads CATSGRETYEQYF. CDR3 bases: TGTGCCACCAGCGGGAGGGAGACCTACGAGCAGTACTTC.

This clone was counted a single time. The CDR3 bases are TGTGCCAGCAGCTTACTAGCGGGAGCACCCTACGAGCAGTACTTC. Residues: CASSLLAGAPYEQYF. V usage is TRBV7-2 and J usage is TRBJ2-7; 10 positions agree with TRBD2. V was clipped by 2 bases and J by 2 bases; unmatched bases: 3. The CDR3 spans 15 residues. The germline V gene encodes CDR1 SGHTA and CDR2 FQGNSA.

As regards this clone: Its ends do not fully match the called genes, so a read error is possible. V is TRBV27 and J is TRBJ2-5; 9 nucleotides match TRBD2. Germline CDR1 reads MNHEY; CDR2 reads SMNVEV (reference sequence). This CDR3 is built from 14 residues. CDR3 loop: CASSVAGARETRYF. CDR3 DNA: TGTGCCAGCAGCGTAGCGGGAGCGAGGGAGACCCGGTACTTC.

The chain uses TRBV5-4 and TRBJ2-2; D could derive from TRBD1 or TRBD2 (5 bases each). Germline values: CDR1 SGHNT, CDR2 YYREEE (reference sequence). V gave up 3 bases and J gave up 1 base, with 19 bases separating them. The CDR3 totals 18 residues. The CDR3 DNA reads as TGTGCCAGCAGCTGGGCCCCGATTTGGGGGAAGAACACCGGGGAGCTGTTTTTT. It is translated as CASSWAPIWGKNTGELFF.

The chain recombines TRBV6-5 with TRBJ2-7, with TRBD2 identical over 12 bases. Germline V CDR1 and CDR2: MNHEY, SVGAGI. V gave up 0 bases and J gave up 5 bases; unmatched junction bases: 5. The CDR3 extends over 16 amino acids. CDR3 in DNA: TGTGCCAGCAGTTACTCGCCGGGACTAGCGGGCAACGAGCAGTACTTC. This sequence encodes CASSYSPGLAGNEQYF.

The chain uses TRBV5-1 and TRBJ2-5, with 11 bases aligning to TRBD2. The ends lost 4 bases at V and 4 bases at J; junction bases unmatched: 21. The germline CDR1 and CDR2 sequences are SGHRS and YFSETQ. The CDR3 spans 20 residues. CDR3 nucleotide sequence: TGCGCCAGCAGCCTGGAACATACAAGCAATAGCGGGAGGGGGAGAGAGACCCAGTACTTC. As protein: CASSLEHTSNSGRGRETQYF.

In DNA, the CDR3 is TGTGCCAGCAGCTTACAGGGTGTGAGGTCCTACGAGCAGTACTTC. Its translation: CASSLQGVRSYEQYF. J is TRBJ2-7 and V is TRBV11-2; the D gene is possibly TRBD1 (5 bases). CDR1 and CDR2 (germline): SGHAT, FQNNGV. The CDR3 sequence is 15 residues long. Trimming cost V 2 bases and J 1 base, with 12 bases left between them. Using reference TRBV11-2 and TRBJ2-7 for the parts outside the CDR3, the full variable domain is EAGVAQSPRYKIIEKRQSVAFWCNPISGHATLYWYQQILGQGPKLLIQFQNNGVVDDSQLPKDRFSAERLKGVDSTLKIQPAKLEDSAVYLCASSLQGVRSYEQYFGPGTRLTVT.

CDR3 nucleotide sequence: TGTGCCAGCAGTGAGCAGGGAGCTTTCTTT. It is translated as CASSEQGAFF. This chain connects TRBV2 to TRBJ1-1; D is possibly TRBD1 (5 bases). The V and J ends lost 3 bases and 10 bases respectively, with 6 bases between them. Per the germline V gene, CDR1 is SNHLY and CDR2 is FYNNEI. The CDR3 has 10 residues.